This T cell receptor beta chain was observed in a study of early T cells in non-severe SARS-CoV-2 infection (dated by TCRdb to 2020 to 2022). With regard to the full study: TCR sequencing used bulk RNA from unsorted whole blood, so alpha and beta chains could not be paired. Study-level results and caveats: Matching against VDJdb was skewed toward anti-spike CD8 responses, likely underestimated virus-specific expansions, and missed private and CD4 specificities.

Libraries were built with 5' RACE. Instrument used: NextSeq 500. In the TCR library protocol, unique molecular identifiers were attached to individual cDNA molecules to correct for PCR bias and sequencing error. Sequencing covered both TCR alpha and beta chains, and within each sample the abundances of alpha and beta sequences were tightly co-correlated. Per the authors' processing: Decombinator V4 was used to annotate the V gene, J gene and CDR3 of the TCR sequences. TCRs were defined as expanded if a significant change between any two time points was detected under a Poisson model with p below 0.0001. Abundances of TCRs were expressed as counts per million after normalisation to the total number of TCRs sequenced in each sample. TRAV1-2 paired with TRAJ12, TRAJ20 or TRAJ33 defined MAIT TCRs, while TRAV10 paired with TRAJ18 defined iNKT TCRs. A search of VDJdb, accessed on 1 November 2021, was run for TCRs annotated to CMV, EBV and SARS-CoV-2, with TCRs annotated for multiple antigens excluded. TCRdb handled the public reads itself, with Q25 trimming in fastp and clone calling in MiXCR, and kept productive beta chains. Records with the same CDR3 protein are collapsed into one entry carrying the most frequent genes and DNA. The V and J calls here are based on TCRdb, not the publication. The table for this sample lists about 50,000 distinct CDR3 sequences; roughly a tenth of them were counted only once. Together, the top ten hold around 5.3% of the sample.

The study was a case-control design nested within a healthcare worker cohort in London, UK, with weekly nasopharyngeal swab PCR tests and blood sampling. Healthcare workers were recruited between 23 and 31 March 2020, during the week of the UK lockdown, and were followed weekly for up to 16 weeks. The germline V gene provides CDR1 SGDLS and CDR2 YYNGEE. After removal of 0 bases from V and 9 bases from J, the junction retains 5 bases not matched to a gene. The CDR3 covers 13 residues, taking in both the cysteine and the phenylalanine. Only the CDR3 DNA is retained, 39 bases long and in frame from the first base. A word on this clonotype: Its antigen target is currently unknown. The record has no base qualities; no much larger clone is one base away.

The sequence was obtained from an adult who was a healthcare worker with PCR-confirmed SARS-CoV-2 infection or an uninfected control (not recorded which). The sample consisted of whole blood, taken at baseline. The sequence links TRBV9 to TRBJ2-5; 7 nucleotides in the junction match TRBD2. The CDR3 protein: CASSVEASGSQYF. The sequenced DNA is TGTGCCAGCAGCGTAGAGGCTAGCGGTTCCCAGTACTTC.